One and the same sample provided the 8 T cell receptor beta chains below, sequenced in a study of T cells after yellow fever vaccination. TCRdb fed the 5' RACE reads into MiXCR, producing one record per CDR3 protein. The sample contains over 250,000 distinct CDR3 sequences, approximately 4% of which appear only once. Sequenced here: PBMCs, sampled 5 days after the yellow fever booster vaccination. The receptors here all came from a man aged 18-30 years who received the YFV17D yellow fever vaccine.

The CDR3: CASSPRHLRDSYEQYV. The CDR3 DNA reads TGCGCCAGCAGCCCGAGACACCTAAGGGACTCCTACGAGCAGTACGTC. This chain links TRBV4-3 with TRBJ2-7; no definite D call. The CDR3 covers 16 residues. V gave up 4 bases and J gave up 0 bases, with 16 bases separating them. CDR1 and CDR2 (germline): LGHNA, YSLEER.

In its sample, this clonotype was seen many times. This rearrangement joins TRBV5-1 to TRBJ1-2; maybe TRBD1 (6 bases). CDR1 is SGHRS and CDR2 is YFSETQ in the germline V gene. The CDR3 contains 13 residues. Between the trimmed V and J ends, which lost 0 bases and 9 bases, there was a span of 12 bases. CDR3 loop: CASSLAGAGSYTF. The CDR3 bases are TGCGCCAGCAGCTTGGCGGGGGCCGGTAGCTACACCTTC.

This clonotype was counted ten times or more. V is TRBV11-2 and J is TRBJ2-2; D remains ambiguous. This CDR3 is 13 amino acids long. Germline V gene data show CDR1 as SGHAT and CDR2 as FQNNGV. Trimming stripped 1 base from V and 5 bases from J, with 5 bases between. In nucleotides, the CDR3 is TGTGCCAGCAGCTTAGTAGAAACCGGGGAGCTGTTTTTT. As protein: CASSLVETGELFF.

This clonotype was seen only a few times. The chain is built from TRBV10-3 and TRBJ2-3; D is undetermined. The CDR3 has 11 residues. The V end lost 5 bases, the J end lost 4 bases, and 4 bases lay between the germline ends. Germline-derived CDR1 and CDR2 are ENHRY and SYGVKD. The CDR3 coding sequence is TGTGCCATCAGTCGTGCAGATACGCAGTATTTT. Its translation: CAISRADTQYF.

This chain links TRBV7-8 with TRBJ2-1, with D possibly being TRBD1 or TRBD2 (6 bases each). The germline gives CDR1 SGHVS, CDR2 FQNEAQ. The CDR3 contains 15 residues. Trimming left V 2 bases short and J 8 bases short, with 16 bases between. CDR3 in DNA: TGTGCCAGCAGCTTAAGTCCGGGGGCGAGACATGAGCAGTTCTTC. Its translation: CASSLSPGARHEQFF. The entire variable domain, with the rest obtained from reference TRBV7-8 and TRBJ2-1, is as follows: GAGVSQSPRYKVAKRGQDVALRCDPISGHVSLFWYQQALGQGPEFLTYFQNEAQLDKSGLPSDRFFAERPEGSVSTLKIQRTQQEDSAVYLCASSLSPGARHEQFFGPGTRLTVL.

There are many counts of this clonotype. J is TRBJ1-6 and V is TRBV5-1; D ambiguous. V was trimmed by 6 bases and J by 14 bases, leaving 27 bases between them. CDR1 is SGHRS and CDR2 is YFSETQ in the germline V gene. The CDR3 is made up of 16 amino acids. The CDR3 DNA reads TGCGCCAGCACCGACCTTATGGACGGAGGATTAGTTTCCCTCCACTTT. This gives the protein CASTDLMDGGLVSLHF. The full variable domain, rest sourced from reference TRBV5-1 and TRBJ1-6, is KAGVTQTPRYLIKTRGQQVTLSCSPISGHRSVSWYQQTPGQGLQFLFEYFSETQRNKGNFPGRFSGRQFSNSRSEMNVSTLELGDSALYLCASTDLMDGGLVSLHFGNGTRLTVT.

There are many counts of this clonotype. The chain links TRBV28 to TRBJ2-3; 8 positions match TRBD1. This CDR3 comprises 15 residues. With V trimmed by 2 bases and J by 2 bases, 3 bases remained unmatched. Germline V CDR1 and CDR2: MDHEN, SYDVKM. CDR3 sequence reads: CASSLGTGATDTQYF. CDR3 bases: TGTGCCAGCAGTTTAGGGACAGGCGCCACAGATACGCAGTATTTT.

This clonotype was found a few times. This chain's CDR3 is CSARKPTSYEQYF. CDR3 bases: TGCAGTGCTAGAAAGCCAACTAGCTACGAGCAGTACTTC. This chain uses TRBV20-1 with TRBJ2-7; D is possibly TRBD2 (5 bases). Germline V gene data show CDR1 as DFQATT and CDR2 as SNEGSKA (reference sequence). Trimming removed 2 bases from V and 3 bases from J, with 11 bases in between. The CDR3 has 13 amino acids.